This TCR beta chain was profiled in a study of blood T cell repertoires in COVID-19. Germline V gene sequence: CDR1 MNHEY, CDR2 SMNVEV (reference sequence). Trimming left V 5 bases short and J 4 bases short, with 11 bases between. The CDR3 runs 13 residues. Assay used: immunoSEQ multiplex PCR; TCRdb lists only in-frame clones, some missing. Of around 250,000 clones detected, about nine tenths appear once; the ten largest clones hold 15% to 18%. The chain couples TRBV27 to TRBJ1-1, with D unresolved. The clonotype was recovered from a young man who had recovered from COVID-19. What was sequenced was PBMCs or T cells enriched from blood (not recorded which). The CDR3 DNA sequence: TGTGCCAGCAGTCGTAGGGAGGGCACTGAAGCTTTCTTT. It translates to CASSRREGTEAFF.